Included here is one T cell receptor beta chain sequence, with context. Its antigen is not identified. This entry comes from a study of beta chain features in type 1 diabetes. Study context: The study found patients and healthy donors alike in age, gender and cell yields. Study findings and constraints: The question of HLA type influencing TCRB rearrangement was one that remained unresolved here. Lower insertion and higher deletion counts appeared at VDJ junctions in type 1 diabetes patients. Amplification by PCR could prefer shorter templates, with the same effect in patients and controls.

TCRB transcripts that were expressed got sequenced, as all of the isolated RNA had been reverse transcribed. Assay: immunoSEQ multiplex PCR; the TCRdb copy retains only in-frame clones and omits some. The table has about half a million clones, 25% to 35% seen once. The CDR3 contains 9 residues. Trimming pared 3 bases from V and 11 bases from J, leaving 7 bases between. Germline loops: CDR1 SQVTM, CDR2 ANQGSEA. Sequenced: naive CD4+ T cells from blood. The rearrangement joins TRBV29-1 to TRBJ1-1; unclear D gene. The TCR was taken from a man in his late teens or twenties in good health. CDR3 sequence (DNA): TGCAGCGTTGATAGGGTGGCTTTCTTT. Translated, it gives CSVDRVAFF.